This T cell receptor (beta chain) was documented in a study of beta chain features in type 1 diabetes. In this sample, this clone turned up a few times. Germline lookup yields CDR1 ENHRY and CDR2 SYGVKD. The CDR3 has 14 residues. The V segment lost 8 bases and the J segment 6 bases; nucleotides outside the gene matches: 8. Every isolated RNA sample was fully reverse transcribed, so sequencing captured expressed TCRB transcripts. Sequencing was performed with immunoSEQ multiplex PCR; in TCRdb, only in-frame clones are kept and a portion is missing. The sample lists 850,000 to 900,000 clones; roughly 15% were seen once.

Sequencing was performed on naive CD4+ T cells from blood. The TCR originated in a woman aged 18 to 35 in good health. The J gene is TRBJ2-3, the V gene TRBV10-3; 10 bases match TRBD2. The CDR3 bases are TGTGCCATCTTGAAGCGGGAGGGTTATGATACGCAGTATTTT. Translated, it gives CAILKREGYDTQYF.